The 26 T cell receptor beta chains below come from one sample, sequenced in a study of T cell responses to AZD1222 COVID-19 vaccine. Repertoires were generated with immunoSEQ multiplex PCR, while TCRdb's copy carries only in-frame clones and drops some. The table lists over 130,000 clones, around 88% of them singletons. The source was peripheral blood, collected on day 0 of AZD1222 vaccination. The source is an adult in good health.

This chain joins TRBV19 and TRBJ2-3; D may correspond to TRBD1 or TRBD2 (5 bases each). This CDR3 contains 16 residues. From germline, CDR1 is LNHDA and CDR2 SQIVND (reference sequence). V lost 7 bases and J 4 bases, leaving 21 bases between the germline ends. The CDR3 spells CASNVIGPVGADTQYF. CDR3 nucleotide sequence: TGTGCCAGTAATGTCATAGGGCCGGTGGGGGCAGATACGCAGTATTTT.

The chain is built from TRBV11-2 and TRBJ1-4; TRBD1 matches 7 bases. Germline V gene data show CDR1 as SGHAT and CDR2 as FQNNGV. V dropped 8 bases and J dropped 7; count of bases not matched to a gene: 7. The CDR3 runs 13 residues. CDR3 sequence (DNA): TGTGCCAGCGCCCAGGGGGTGGGTGAAAAACTGTTTTTT. Its protein is CASAQGVGEKLFF. Supplemented by reference TRBV11-2 and TRBJ1-4, the full variable domain reads EAGVAQSPRYKIIEKRQSVAFWCNPISGHATLYWYQQILGQGPKLLIQFQNNGVVDDSQLPKDRFSAERLKGVDSTLKIQPAKLEDSAVYLCASAQGVGEKLFFGSGTQLSVL.

V and J are TRBV5-4 and TRBJ1-4, with 12 bases lining up with TRBD1. Germline V gene data show CDR1 as SGHNT and CDR2 as YYREEE (reference sequence). Losses at the gene ends were 3 bases for V and 8 bases for J; bases not matched to a gene: 8. This CDR3 is built from 16 residues. CDR3 amino acids: CASSSGQGAVGEKLFF. The CDR3 DNA reads as TGTGCCAGCAGCTCGGGACAGGGGGCGGTCGGAGAAAAACTGTTTTTT.

The chain combines TRBV24-1 with TRBJ1-1; D is ambiguous. Per germline, CDR1 KGHDR and CDR2 SFDVKD. The CDR3 is made up of 13 amino acids. The V end was cut by 4 bases, the J end by 0 bases, with 5 bases between. CDR3 protein: CATSDRLNTEAFF. The DNA for the CDR3 is TGTGCCACCAGTGACCGATTGAACACTGAAGCTTTCTTT.

This rearrangement joins TRBV27 to TRBJ2-7, with TRBD1 identical over 9 bases. The CDR3 spans 16 residues. Germline CDR1 and CDR2: MNHEY and SMNVEV (reference sequence). The V segment lost 6 bases and the J segment 6 bases; nucleotides outside the gene matches: 15. The CDR3 coding sequence is TGTGCCAGCAGCACCGGGACAGGGACGGTTTTTCTCGAGCAGTACTTC. Protein: CASSTGTGTVFLEQYF.

The CDR3: CASSPGAEETQYF. As DNA, the CDR3 is TGTGCCAGCAGCCCCGGGGCCGAAGAGACCCAGTACTTC. This chain links TRBV5-4 with TRBJ2-5; D assignment may be TRBD1 or TRBD2 (5 bases each). Germline assignment: CDR1 SGHNT and CDR2 YYREEE (reference sequence). Trimming took 4 bases from V and 3 from J, leaving 10 bases between them. The CDR3 length is 13 residues.

The chain combines TRBV28 with TRBJ1-4; possibly TRBD1 for D (5 bases). Germline CDR1 is MDHEN and CDR2 is SYDVKM. The CDR3 extends over 16 amino acids. The V gene lost 2 bases and the J gene lost 10 bases, with 20 bases spanning the gap. CDR3 region: CASSLPYGQARGKLFF. In nucleotides, the CDR3 is TGTGCCAGCAGTTTACCTTATGGGCAGGCGAGGGGAAAACTGTTTTTT.

The V and J genes are TRBV3-1 (or the pseudogene TRBV3-2) and TRBJ1-5; TRBD1 is a possible D gene (6 bases). Germline lookup yields CDR1 LGHDT and CDR2 YNNKEL (reference sequence). Trimming took 6 bases from V and 0 from J, leaving 12 bases between them. The CDR3 runs to 15 residues. In nucleotides, the CDR3 is TGTGCCAGCAGAGCGGGGGGGGCTAGCAATCAGCCCCAGCATTTT. This codes for CASRAGGASNQPQHF.

A remark on this clone: The sample contains more than one DNA sequence encoding this CDR3. This chain joins TRBV18 and TRBJ1-5; 10 bases are shared with TRBD1. This CDR3 comprises 15 residues. The trim removed 3 bases at V and 2 bases at J, leaving 1 base unmatched. Germline CDR1 is KGHSH and CDR2 is LQKENI. The chain's CDR3 is CASSPGTGGNQPQHF. For the CDR3, the DNA is TGTGCCAGCTCACCCGGGACAGGGGGCAATCAGCCCCAGCATTTT.

The chain is built from TRBV11-2 and TRBJ2-5; the D gene could be TRBD1 or TRBD2 (5 bases each). The V end was cut by 5 bases, the J end by 5 bases, with 18 bases between. The CDR3 runs to 15 residues. Germline V gene data show CDR1 as SGHAT and CDR2 as FQNNGV. In nucleotides, the CDR3 is TGTGCCAGCAGCCAGGGTACGGGACCCCAGGAGACCCAGTACTTC. This translates into CASSQGTGPQETQYF.

This sequence joins TRBV28 and TRBJ1-5; D is perhaps TRBD1 (6 bases). Trimming took 2 bases from V and 0 from J, leaving 17 bases between them. CDR1 MDHEN and CDR2 SYDVKM come from the germline V gene. The CDR3 covers 18 residues. The chain's CDR3 is CASSLIGQLTNSNQPQHF. CDR3 in DNA: TGTGCCAGCAGTTTAATCGGACAGCTGACTAATAGCAATCAGCCCCAGCATTTT.

The chain uses TRBV19 and TRBJ2-1, with no clear D. V gave up 4 bases and J gave up 6 bases, with 10 bases separating them. Germline CDR1 is LNHDA and CDR2 is SQIVND (reference sequence). CDR3 length: 13 amino acids. The CDR3 nucleotides read TGTGCCAGTAGTAGTGTTGGATCCAATGAGCAGTTCTTC. Translating gives CASSSVGSNEQFF.

For the CDR3, the DNA is TGTGCCAGAAGGACAGGGAACTATGGCTACACCTTC. It translates to CARRTGNYGYTF. The rearrangement links TRBV25-1 to TRBJ1-2, with 8 bases aligning to TRBD1. The CDR3 loop spans 12 amino acids. Germline CDR1 reads MGHDK; CDR2 reads SYGVNS. Trimming removed 9 bases from V and 2 bases from J; junction bases left unmatched: 2.

The chain combines TRBV19 with TRBJ1-5, with a possible D match to TRBD1 (5 bases). Trimming stripped 10 bases from V and 5 bases from J, with 15 bases between. This CDR3 has 13 amino acids. In germline, CDR1 is LNHDA, CDR2 SQIVND (reference sequence). CDR3 DNA sequence: TGTGCCACTAGGCGGCAGGGCGATCAGCCCCAGCATTTT. This translates into CATRRQGDQPQHF. Based on the CDR3 plus reference TRBV19 and TRBJ1-5, the full variable domain is DGGITQSPKYLFRKEGQNVTLSCEQNLNHDAMYWYRQDPGQGLRLIYYSQIVNDFQKGDIAEGYSVSREKKESFPLTVTSAQKNPTAFYLCATRRQGDQPQHFGDGTRLSIL.

The rearrangement links TRBV2 to TRBJ2-1; tentatively, D is TRBD2 (5 bases). Germline values: CDR1 SNHLY, CDR2 FYNNEI. The CDR3 is made up of 14 amino acids. The germline V and J ends were trimmed by 6 bases and 6 bases, with 15 bases remaining between them. The CDR3 sequence is CASSGTRGTNEQFF. Here the CDR3 DNA reads TGTGCCAGCAGCGGCACTAGAGGCACCAATGAGCAGTTCTTC.

The rearrangement links TRBV7-3 to TRBJ2-3; possibly TRBD1 or TRBD2 for D (5 bases each). Germline V gene data show CDR1 as SGHTA and CDR2 as FQGTGA. V was cut by 3 bases and J by 2 bases, with 9 bases left in between. CDR3 length equals 14 residues. The CDR3 loop is CASSLGVDTDTQYF. CDR3 DNA sequence: TGTGCCAGCAGCTTGGGGGTGGACACAGATACGCAGTATTTT.

The J gene is TRBJ2-7, the V gene TRBV27; 9 bases line up with TRBD1. Germline trimming cut 3 bases from V and 5 bases from J; bases unmatched to any gene: 11. The CDR3 spans 16 residues. Looked up from germline, CDR1 is MNHEY and CDR2 is SMNVEV (reference sequence). The CDR3 sequence is CASSLLQGAPSHEQYF. The CDR3, as DNA: TGTGCCAGCAGTTTGTTACAGGGGGCACCCAGCCACGAGCAGTACTTC.

This clone was counted ten times or more. This CDR3 is CASSPRSGQMFAYGYTF. The CDR3 coding sequence is TGCGCCAGCAGCCCTAGATCTGGACAGATGTTTGCCTATGGCTACACCTTC. The gene calls are TRBV5-1 and TRBJ1-2, with a weak D call TRBD1 (6 bases). The CDR3 has 17 amino acids. CDR1 is SGHRS, CDR2 YFSETQ, per germline. Trimming removed 4 bases at V and 4 bases at J, with 23 bases between.

J is TRBJ2-7 and V is TRBV6-1; the D gene is possibly TRBD1 (5 bases). The CDR3 runs to 16 residues. The germline V and J ends were trimmed by 5 bases and 1 base, with 18 bases remaining between them. CDR1 is MNHNS, CDR2 SASEGT, per germline. CDR3 in DNA: TGTGCCAGCAGTCAAGGGGCAGGCCTGGGGTCCTACGAGCAGTACTTC. This sequence encodes CASSQGAGLGSYEQYF.

Concerning this clone: A read error is possible here, since a much larger clone lies one base away. The chain joins TRBV5-4 to TRBJ2-2; D remains ambiguous. Germline lookup yields CDR1 SGHNT and CDR2 YYREEE (reference sequence). V was clipped by 3 bases and J by 3 bases, with 3 bases between them. The CDR3 has 12 amino acids. The CDR3 DNA reads as TGTGCCAGCAGCTGGGACACCGGGGAGCTGTTTTTT. This codes for CASSWDTGELFF.

This clone was found many times. The V gene is TRBV6-5, the J gene TRBJ1-2; the D gene is possibly TRBD1 (5 bases). This CDR3 comprises 14 residues. The germline CDR1 and CDR2 sequences are MNHEY and SVGAGI. V was pared by 6 bases and J by 4 bases, with 15 bases between. The CDR3 coding sequence is TGTGCCAGCAGCTCGGAGGGGACCCTCTATGGCTACACCTTC. Its protein is CASSSEGTLYGYTF.

The V gene is TRBV6-6, the J gene TRBJ2-7, with TRBD2 matching 10 bases. CDR3 length: 15 residues. Trimming removed 5 bases from V and 3 bases from J; junction bases left unmatched: 7. The germline CDR1 and CDR2 sequences are MNHNY and SVGAGI (reference sequence). The CDR3 DNA sequence: TGTGCCAGCAGTGACAATCCTAGCGGGAGCTACGAGCAGTACTTC. Encoded protein: CASSDNPSGSYEQYF.

This chain links TRBV30 with TRBJ1-4, with D hard to call. From germline, CDR1 is GTSNPN and CDR2 SVGIG (reference sequence). Trimming left V 1 base short and J 8 bases short, with 11 bases between. The CDR3 covers 13 residues. CDR3 sequence reads: CAWSAFRTEKLFF. The CDR3 DNA is TGTGCCTGGAGTGCCTTCCGGACGGAAAAACTGTTTTTT.

The chain uses TRBV6-6 and TRBJ1-4, with a possible D match to TRBD1 (6 bases). V was trimmed by 9 bases and J by 8 bases, leaving 22 bases between them. This CDR3 region has 15 residues. CDR1 and CDR2 (germline): MNHNY, SVGAGI (reference sequence). CDR3 in amino acids: CASFATGGEREKLFF. The CDR3 DNA sequence: TGTGCCAGTTTCGCGACAGGCGGCGAAAGGGAAAAACTGTTTTTT.

The V call is TRBV7-8, the J call TRBJ1-4; D unclear. The CDR3 consists of 14 residues. The V gene's germline CDR1 is SGHVS and CDR2 FQNEAQ. V lost 5 bases and J lost 0, with 7 bases in between. The CDR3 bases are TGTGCCAGCAGCGGCAGCGCAACTAATGAAAAACTGTTTTTT. Encoded protein: CASSGSATNEKLFF.

In DNA form, the CDR3 reads TGTGCCTGGAGTGTCGTCCCAAATAATGAAAAACTGTTTTTT. Protein: CAWSVVPNNEKLFF. The rearrangement joins TRBV30 to TRBJ1-4; no firm D call. The V end was cut by 0 bases, the J end by 4 bases, with 9 bases between. Germline V gene lookup returns CDR1 GTSNPN and CDR2 SVGIG (reference sequence). The CDR3 runs 14 residues.